Detailed here is one TCR beta chain. The antigen is undetermined. Combining a sample-barcoded 5' primer with a J-beta primer mix, a second PCR ran for roughly 7 to 12 cycles. A single record per CDR3 protein comes from TCRdb applying MiXCR to the 5' RACE reads. The top ten clones hold 3% to 4% of a sample with 500,000 to 650,000 distinct CDR3 sequences, roughly a quarter of them seen once. This record comes from a study of blood T cells in healthy people across ages. General study points: More naive CD4+ cells and higher diversity marked long-lived donors relative to aged donors.

J was trimmed by 3 bases and V by 5 bases; bases with no gene match: 9. The CDR3 has 14 residues. The germline gives CDR1 DFQATT, CDR2 SNEGSKA (reference sequence). Peripheral blood samples of 9 to 10 milliliters were drawn from each donor. This sample also appeared in a second study, on T cells of mothers and their children.

This chain connects TRBV20-1 to TRBJ2-7; TRBD1 matches 8 bases. Sequencing input: blood. This TCR derives from a boy aged 2 to 10 in good health. The CDR3 is CSARQQGVFYEQYF. The CDR3, as DNA: TGCAGTGCTCGGCAACAGGGGGTTTTCTACGAGCAGTACTTC.